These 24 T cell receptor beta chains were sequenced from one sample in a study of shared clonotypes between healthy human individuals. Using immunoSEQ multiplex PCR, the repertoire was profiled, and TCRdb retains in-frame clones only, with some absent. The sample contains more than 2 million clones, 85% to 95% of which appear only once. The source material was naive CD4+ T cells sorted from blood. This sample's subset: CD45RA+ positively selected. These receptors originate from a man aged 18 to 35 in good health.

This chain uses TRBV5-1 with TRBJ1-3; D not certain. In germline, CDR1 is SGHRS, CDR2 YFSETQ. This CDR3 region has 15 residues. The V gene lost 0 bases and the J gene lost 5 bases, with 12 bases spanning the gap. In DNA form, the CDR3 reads TGCGCCAGCAGCTTGGCGAGAGTTCTAAGAAACACCATATATTTT. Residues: CASSLARVLRNTIYF.

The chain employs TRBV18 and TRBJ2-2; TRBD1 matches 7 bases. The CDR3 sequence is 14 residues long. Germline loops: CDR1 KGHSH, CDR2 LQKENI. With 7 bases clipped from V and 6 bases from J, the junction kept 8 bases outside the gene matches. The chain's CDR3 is CASFIDRAAGELFF. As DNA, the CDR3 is TGTGCCAGCTTCATCGACAGGGCGGCCGGGGAGCTGTTTTTT.

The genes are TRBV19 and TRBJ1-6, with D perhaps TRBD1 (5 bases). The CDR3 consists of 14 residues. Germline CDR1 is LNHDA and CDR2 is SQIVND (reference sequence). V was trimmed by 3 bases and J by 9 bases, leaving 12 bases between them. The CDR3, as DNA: TGTGCCAGTAGTATCTCCGACGGGACTTCACCCCTCCACTTT. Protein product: CASSISDGTSPLHF.

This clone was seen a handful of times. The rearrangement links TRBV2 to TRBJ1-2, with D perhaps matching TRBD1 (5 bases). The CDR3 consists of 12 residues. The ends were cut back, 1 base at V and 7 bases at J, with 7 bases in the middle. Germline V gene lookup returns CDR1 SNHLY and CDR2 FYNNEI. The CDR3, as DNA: TGTGCCAGCAGTGAAGATGGGGGTGGCTACACCTTC. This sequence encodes CASSEDGGGYTF.

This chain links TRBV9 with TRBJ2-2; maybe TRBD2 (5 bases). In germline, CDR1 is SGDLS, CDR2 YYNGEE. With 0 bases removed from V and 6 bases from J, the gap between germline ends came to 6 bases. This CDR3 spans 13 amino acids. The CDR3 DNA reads TGTGCCAGCAGCGTAGGAGGGCCCGGGGAGCTGTTTTTT. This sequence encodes CASSVGGPGELFF. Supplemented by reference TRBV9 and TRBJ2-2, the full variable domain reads DSGVTQTPKHLITATGQRVTLRCSPRSGDLSVYWYQQSLDQGLQFLIQYYNGEERAKGNILERFSAQQFPDLHSELNLSSLELGDSALYFCASSVGGPGELFFGEGSRLTVL.

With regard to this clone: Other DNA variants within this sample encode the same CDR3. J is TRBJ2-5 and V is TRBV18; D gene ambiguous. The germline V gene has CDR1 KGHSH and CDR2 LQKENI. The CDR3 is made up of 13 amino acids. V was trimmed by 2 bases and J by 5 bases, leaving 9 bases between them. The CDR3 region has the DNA TGTGCCAGCTCACCAGCAGTGGGGGAGACCCAGTACTTC. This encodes CASSPAVGETQYF.

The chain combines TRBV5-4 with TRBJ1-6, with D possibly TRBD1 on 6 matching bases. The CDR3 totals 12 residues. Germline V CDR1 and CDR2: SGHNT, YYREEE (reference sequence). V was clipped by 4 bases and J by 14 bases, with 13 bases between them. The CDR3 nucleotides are TGTGCCAGCAGCCAACAGGGCCCTACCCTCCACTTT. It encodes CASSQQGPTLHF.

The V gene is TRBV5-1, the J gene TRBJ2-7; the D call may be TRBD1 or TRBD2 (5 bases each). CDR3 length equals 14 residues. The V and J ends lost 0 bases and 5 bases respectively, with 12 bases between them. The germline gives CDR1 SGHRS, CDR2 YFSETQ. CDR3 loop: CASSLARGENEQYF. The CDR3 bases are TGCGCCAGCAGCTTGGCCAGAGGGGAAAACGAGCAGTACTTC.

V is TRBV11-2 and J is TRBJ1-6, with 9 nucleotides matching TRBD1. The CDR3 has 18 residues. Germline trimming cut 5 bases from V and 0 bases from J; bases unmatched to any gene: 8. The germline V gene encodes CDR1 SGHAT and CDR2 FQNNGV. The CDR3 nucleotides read TGTGCCAGCAGCCCAAGGGGACAGGGAGCCTCCTATAATTCACCCCTCCACTTT. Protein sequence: CASSPRGQGASYNSPLHF.

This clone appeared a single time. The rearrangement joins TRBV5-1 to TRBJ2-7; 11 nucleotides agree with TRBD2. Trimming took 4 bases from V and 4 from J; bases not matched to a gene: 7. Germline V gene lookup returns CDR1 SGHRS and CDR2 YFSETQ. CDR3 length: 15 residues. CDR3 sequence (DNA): TGCGCCAGCAGCGGGGGACTAGCGGATACTTACGAGCAGTACTTC. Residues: CASSGGLADTYEQYF.

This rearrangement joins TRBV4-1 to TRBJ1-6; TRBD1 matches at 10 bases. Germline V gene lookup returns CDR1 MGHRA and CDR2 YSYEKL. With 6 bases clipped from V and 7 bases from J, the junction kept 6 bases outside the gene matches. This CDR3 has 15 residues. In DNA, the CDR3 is TGCGCCAGCAGGGGGACAGGGGTAGGGAATTCACCCCTCCACTTT. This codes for CASRGTGVGNSPLHF.

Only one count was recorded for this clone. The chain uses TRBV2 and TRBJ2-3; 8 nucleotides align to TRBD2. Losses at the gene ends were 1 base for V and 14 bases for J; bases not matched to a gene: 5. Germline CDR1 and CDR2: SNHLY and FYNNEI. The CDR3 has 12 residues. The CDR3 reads CASSEVGLGGYF. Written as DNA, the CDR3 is TGTGCCAGCAGTGAAGTGGGACTAGGGGGGTATTTT.

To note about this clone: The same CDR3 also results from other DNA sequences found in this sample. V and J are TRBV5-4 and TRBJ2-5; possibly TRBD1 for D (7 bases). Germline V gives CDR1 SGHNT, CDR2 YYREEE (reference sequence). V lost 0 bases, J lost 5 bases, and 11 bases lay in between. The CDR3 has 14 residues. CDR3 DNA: TGTGCCAGCAGCTTGGCCTCAGGGGGGGAGACCCAGTACTTC. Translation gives CASSLASGGETQYF.

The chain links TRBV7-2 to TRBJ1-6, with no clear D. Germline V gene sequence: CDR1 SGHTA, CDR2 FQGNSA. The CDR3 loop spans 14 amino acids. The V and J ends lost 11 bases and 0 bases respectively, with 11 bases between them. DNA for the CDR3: TGTGCCTCTACCCGGGGCTCCTATAATTCACCCCTCCACTTT. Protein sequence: CASTRGSYNSPLHF.

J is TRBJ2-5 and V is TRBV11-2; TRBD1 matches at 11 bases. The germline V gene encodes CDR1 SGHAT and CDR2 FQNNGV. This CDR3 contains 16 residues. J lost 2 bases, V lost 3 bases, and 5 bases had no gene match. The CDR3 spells CASSLGTGGSQETQYF. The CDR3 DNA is TGTGCCAGCAGCTTGGGGACAGGGGGTTCACAAGAGACCCAGTACTTC.

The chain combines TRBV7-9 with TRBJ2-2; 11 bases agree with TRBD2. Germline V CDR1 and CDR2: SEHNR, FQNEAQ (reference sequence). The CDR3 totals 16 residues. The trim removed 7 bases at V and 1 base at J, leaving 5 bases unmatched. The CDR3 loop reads CASTPGLAVNTGELFF. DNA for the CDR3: TGTGCCAGCACCCCGGGACTAGCGGTGAACACCGGGGAGCTGTTTTTT.

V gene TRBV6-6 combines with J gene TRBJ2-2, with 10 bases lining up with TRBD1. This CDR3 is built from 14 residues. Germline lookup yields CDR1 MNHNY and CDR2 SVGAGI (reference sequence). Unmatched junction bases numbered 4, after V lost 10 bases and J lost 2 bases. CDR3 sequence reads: CATRTGGNTGELFF. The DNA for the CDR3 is TGTGCCACCCGGACAGGGGGAAACACCGGGGAGCTGTTTTTT.

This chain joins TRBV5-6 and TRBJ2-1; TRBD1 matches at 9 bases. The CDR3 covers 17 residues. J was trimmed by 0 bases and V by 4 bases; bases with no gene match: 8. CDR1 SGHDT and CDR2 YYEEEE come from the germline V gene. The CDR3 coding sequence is TGTGCCAGCAGCCGGAAGGACAGGGGTCCCTCCTACAATGAGCAGTTCTTC. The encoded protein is CASSRKDRGPSYNEQFF.

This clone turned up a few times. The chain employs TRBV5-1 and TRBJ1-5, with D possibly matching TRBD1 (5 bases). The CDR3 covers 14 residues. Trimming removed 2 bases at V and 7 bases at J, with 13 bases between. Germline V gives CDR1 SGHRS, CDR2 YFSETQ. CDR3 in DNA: TGCGCCAGCAGCTTCGCAGGGAATGACCAGCCCCAGCATTTT. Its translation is CASSFAGNDQPQHF. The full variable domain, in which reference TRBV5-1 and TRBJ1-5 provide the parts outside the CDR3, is KAGVTQTPRYLIKTRGQQVTLSCSPISGHRSVSWYQQTPGQGLQFLFEYFSETQRNKGNFPGRFSGRQFSNSRSEMNVSTLELGDSALYLCASSFAGNDQPQHFGDGTRLSIL.

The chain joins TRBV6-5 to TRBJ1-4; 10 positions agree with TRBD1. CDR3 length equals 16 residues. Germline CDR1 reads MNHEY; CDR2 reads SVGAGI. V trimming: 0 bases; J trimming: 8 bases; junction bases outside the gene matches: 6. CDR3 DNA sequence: TGTGCCAGCAGTTACTCGCCCGGGACAGGGGCAGAAAAACTGTTTTTT. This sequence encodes CASSYSPGTGAEKLFF.

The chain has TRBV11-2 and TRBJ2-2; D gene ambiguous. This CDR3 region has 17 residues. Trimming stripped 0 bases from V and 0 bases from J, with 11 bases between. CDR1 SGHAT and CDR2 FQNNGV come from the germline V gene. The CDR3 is CASSLDPTKANTGELFF. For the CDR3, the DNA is TGTGCCAGCAGCTTAGATCCAACGAAAGCGAACACCGGGGAGCTGTTTTTT.

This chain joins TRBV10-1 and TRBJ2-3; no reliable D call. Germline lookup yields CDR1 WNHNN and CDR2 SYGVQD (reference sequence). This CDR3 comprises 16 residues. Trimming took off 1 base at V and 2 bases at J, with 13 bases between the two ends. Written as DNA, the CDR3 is TGCGCCAGCAGTGAGTTTCGTGGCGGTCTCACAGATACGCAGTATTTT. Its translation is CASSEFRGGLTDTQYF.

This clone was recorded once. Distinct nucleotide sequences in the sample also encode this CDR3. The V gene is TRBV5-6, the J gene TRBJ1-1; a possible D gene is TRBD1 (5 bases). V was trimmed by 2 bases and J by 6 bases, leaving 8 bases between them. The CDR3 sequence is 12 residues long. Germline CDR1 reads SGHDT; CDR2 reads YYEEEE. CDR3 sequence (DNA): TGTGCCAGCAGCTTAATGACAGCTGAAGCTTTCTTT. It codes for CASSLMTAEAFF.

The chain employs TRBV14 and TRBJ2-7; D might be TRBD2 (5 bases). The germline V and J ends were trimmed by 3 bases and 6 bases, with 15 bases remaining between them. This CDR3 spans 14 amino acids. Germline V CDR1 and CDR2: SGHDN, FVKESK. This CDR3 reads CASSHLGGTTEQYF. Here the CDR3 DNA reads TGTGCCAGCAGCCACTTAGGAGGAACTACCGAGCAGTACTTC.